This T cell receptor beta chain stems from a study of blood T cell repertoires in COVID-19. Study information: From T cells, B-cell-depleted T cells, or PBMCs came the material, which was cDNA or gDNA.

Two negative PCRs, clearance, or symptom resolution had been documented for recovered Cohort 3 donors. CDR1 is LNHNV, CDR2 YYDKDF, per germline (reference sequence). The CDR3 runs 16 residues. J gave up 5 bases and V 3 bases, and 9 bases lay outside the gene matches. Assay: immunoSEQ multiplex PCR; the TCRdb copy retains only in-frame clones and omits some. The sample holds some 380,000 clones; 80% to 90% are singletons and the top ten take 1.3%. The receptor was isolated from a man aged 25 to 40 who had recovered from COVID-19. The sequenced sample was PBMCs or T cells enriched from blood (not recorded which). J is TRBJ2-3 and V is TRBV15; 9 positions agree with TRBD2. CDR3 coding DNA: TGTGCCACCAGCAGGGGGGCGGGGGGGCCTGTAGATACGCAGTATTTT. This gives the protein CATSRGAGGPVDTQYF.